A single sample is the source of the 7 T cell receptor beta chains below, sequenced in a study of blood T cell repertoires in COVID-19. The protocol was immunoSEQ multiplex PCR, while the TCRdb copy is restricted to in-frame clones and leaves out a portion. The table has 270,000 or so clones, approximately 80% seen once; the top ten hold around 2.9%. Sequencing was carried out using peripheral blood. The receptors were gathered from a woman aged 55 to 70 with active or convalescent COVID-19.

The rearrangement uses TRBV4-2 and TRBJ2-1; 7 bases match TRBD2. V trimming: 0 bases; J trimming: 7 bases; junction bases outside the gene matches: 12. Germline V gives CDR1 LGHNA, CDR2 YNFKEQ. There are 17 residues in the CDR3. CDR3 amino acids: CASSQESRAGIRNEQFF. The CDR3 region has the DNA TGTGCCAGCAGCCAAGAGAGTAGAGCGGGGATAAGAAATGAGCAGTTCTTC.

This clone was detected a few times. The CDR3 DNA follows: TGCGCCAGCAGCCCCGGGACAGGGGGCGTTGAGCAGTTCTTC. It specifies CASSPGTGGVEQFF. The chain is built from TRBV5-1 and TRBJ2-1, with 12 bases that match TRBD1. The V segment lost 4 bases and the J segment 9 bases; nucleotides outside the gene matches: 5. Germline values: CDR1 SGHRS, CDR2 YFSETQ. The CDR3 extends over 14 amino acids.

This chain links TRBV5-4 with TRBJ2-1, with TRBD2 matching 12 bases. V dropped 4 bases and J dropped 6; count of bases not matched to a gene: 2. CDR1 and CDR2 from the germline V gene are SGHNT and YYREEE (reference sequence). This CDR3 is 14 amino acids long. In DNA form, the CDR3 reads TGTGCCAGCAGCCTAGCGGGGGGGACCAATGAGCAGTTCTTC. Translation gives CASSLAGGTNEQFF. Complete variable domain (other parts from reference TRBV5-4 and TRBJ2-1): ETGVTQSPTHLIKTRGQQVTLRCSSQSGHNTVSWYQQALGQGPQFIFQYYREEENGRGNFPPRFSGLQFPNYSSELNVNALELDDSALYLCASSLAGGTNEQFFGPGTRLTVL.

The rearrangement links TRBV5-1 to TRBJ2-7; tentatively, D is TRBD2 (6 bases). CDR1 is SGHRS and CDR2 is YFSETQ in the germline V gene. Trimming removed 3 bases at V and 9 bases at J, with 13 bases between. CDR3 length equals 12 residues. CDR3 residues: CASSSVTGGQYF. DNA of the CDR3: TGCGCCAGCAGCTCCGTTACCGGGGGGCAGTACTTC.

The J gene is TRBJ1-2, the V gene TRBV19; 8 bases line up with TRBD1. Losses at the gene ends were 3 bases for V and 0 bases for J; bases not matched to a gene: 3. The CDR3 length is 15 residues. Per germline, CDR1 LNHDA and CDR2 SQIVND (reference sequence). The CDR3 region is CASSIRDRSNYGYTF. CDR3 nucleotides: TGTGCCAGTAGTATCCGGGACAGGTCTAACTATGGCTACACCTTC. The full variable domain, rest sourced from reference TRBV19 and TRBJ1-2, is DGGITQSPKYLFRKEGQNVTLSCEQNLNHDAMYWYRQDPGQGLRLIYYSQIVNDFQKGDIAEGYSVSREKKESFPLTVTSAQKNPTAFYLCASSIRDRSNYGYTFGSGTRLTVV.

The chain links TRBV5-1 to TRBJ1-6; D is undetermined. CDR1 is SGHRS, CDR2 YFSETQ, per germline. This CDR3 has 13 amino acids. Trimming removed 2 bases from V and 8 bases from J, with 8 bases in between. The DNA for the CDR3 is TGCGCCAGCAGCTTTTCGCGAGATTCACCCCTCCACTTT. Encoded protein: CASSFSRDSPLHF.

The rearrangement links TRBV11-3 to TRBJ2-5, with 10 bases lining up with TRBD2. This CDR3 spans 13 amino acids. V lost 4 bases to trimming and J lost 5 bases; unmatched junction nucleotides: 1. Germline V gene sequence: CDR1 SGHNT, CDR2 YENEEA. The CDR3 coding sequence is TGTGCCAGCAGCTCGGGACTAGCGGAGACCCAGTACTTC. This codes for CASSSGLAETQYF.